The 6 T cell receptor beta chains listed next were all sequenced from one sample in a study of T-cell reconstitution after alpha-beta-depleted transplantation in children (dated by TCRdb to the mid-2010s). Libraries were made using PCR. TCRdb shows the sequencer as Illumina HiSeq 2500. Molecular barcoding was employed in the preparation of TCR libraries, with unique molecular identifiers being used to normalize TCRbeta repertoire quantification. TCRdb reran the public reads through fastp at Q25 and MiXCR, keeping productive beta chains. Duplicate CDR3 protein sequences are folded into a single record with the most common DNA and genes. Across this sample there are some 72,000 distinct CDR3 sequences, with around 7.9% seen only once. Of the sample, approximately 2.4% falls within the top ten clones. Sequenced material: PBMCs from the stem cell graft donor, taken from the stem cell graft. These receptors were collected from a human donor who donated a stem cell graft to a child with acute lymphoblastic leukemia.

The chain has TRBV7-9 and TRBJ2-2, with TRBD2 as a possible D gene (5 bases). CDR1 is SEHNR, CDR2 FQNEAQ, per germline (reference sequence). Trimming cost V 7 bases and J 8 bases, with 11 bases left between them. The CDR3 spans 12 residues. The CDR3 nucleotides read TGTGCCAGCACCGTTTGGGAGGGGGAGCTGTTTTTT. Its translation is CASTVWEGELFF.

This clonotype was found many times. The chain couples TRBV27 to TRBJ1-1, with D hard to call. Germline lookup yields CDR1 MNHEY and CDR2 SMNVEV (reference sequence). With 4 bases removed from V and 1 base from J, the gap between germline ends came to 13 bases. The CDR3 consists of 15 residues. DNA for the CDR3: TGTGCCAGCAGTTCATCCCGGACGGGGAACACTGAAGCTTTCTTT. This sequence encodes CASSSSRTGNTEAFF.

This chain connects TRBV3-1 to TRBJ2-2; 7 bases are shared with TRBD1. Germline V gene sequence: CDR1 LGHDT, CDR2 YNNKEL (reference sequence). The length of the CDR3 is 19 residues. The V segment lost 11 bases and the J segment 12 bases; nucleotides outside the gene matches: 33. CDR3 nucleotides: TGTGCCTGCTGCCAAGAGCCTCTCCCCAAGACAGGGAGCGGTTTGCAGCTGTTTTTT. This gives the protein CACCQEPLPKTGSGLQLFF.

This clonotype was recorded a few times. A read error is possible here, since a much larger clone lies one base away. The chain links TRBV2 to TRBJ2-1; 16 nucleotides align to TRBD2. The CDR3 sequence is 19 residues long. The V gene's germline CDR1 is SNHLY and CDR2 FYNNEI. The CDR3 is CARRPPGLAGGPRVKEQFF. The DNA for the CDR3 is TGTGCCCGCAGGCCCCCGGGACTAGCGGGAGGGCCACGGGTCAAGGAGCAGTTCTTC.

This clonotype appeared many times. The chain carries TRBV7-9 and TRBJ2-3; 10 bases match TRBD2. V lost 1 base to trimming and J lost 2 bases; unmatched junction nucleotides: 6. The CDR3 length is 17 residues. Germline V gene data show CDR1 as SEHNR and CDR2 as FQNEAQ (reference sequence). CDR3 loop: CASSLDTSGKDTDTQYF. The CDR3 coding sequence is TGTGCCAGCAGCTTAGATACTAGCGGGAAAGACACAGATACGCAGTATTTT.

This clonotype was seen at least ten times. CDR3 in DNA: TGCGCCAGCAGCGCCCGTAGCGGGAGCTACTACGAGCAGTACTTC. Its translation is CASSARSGSYYEQYF. This chain joins TRBV5-1 and TRBJ2-7; TRBD2 matches 9 bases. Germline V lookup: CDR1 SGHRS, CDR2 YFSETQ. J gave up 3 bases and V 4 bases, and 8 bases lay outside the gene matches. The CDR3 contains 15 residues.